A few counts support the clone carrying this TCR beta chain. cDNA molecules, individually, were tagged with unique molecular identifiers. Each CDR3 protein is one row after TCRdb ran MiXCR on the 5' RACE reads. The table shows 32,000 or so distinct CDR3 sequences, with over 5% occurring only once. The sample comes from a study of early T cells in non-severe SARS-CoV-2 infection. V lost 0 bases and J lost 15; bases outside the gene matches: 6. Germline lookup yields CDR1 MNHNY and CDR2 SVGAGI (reference sequence). The CDR3 consists of 15 residues. The rearrangement uses TRBV6-6 and TRBJ2-4; 15 nucleotides line up with TRBD2. The sample taken for sequencing was whole blood. The sequence was obtained from an adult who was a healthcare worker with PCR-confirmed SARS-CoV-2 infection or an uninfected control (not recorded which). The CDR3 reads CASSYSRTSGRAGYF. The CDR3 DNA reads TGTGCCAGCAGTTACTCGAGGACTAGCGGGAGGGCTGGGTACTTC.